Presented here are 18 T cell receptor beta chains from one specimen sequenced in a study of cytomegalovirus exposure and HLA in healthy donors. PCR amplification relied on 60 Vbeta primers (plus 13 Jbeta primers). Method: immunoSEQ multiplex PCR; TCRdb's copy keeps in-frame clones and lacks some. The sample holds 63,000 or so clones. The sequencing sample was made of PBMCs. The receptors were sampled from a boy aged 10-17 years in good health and CMV-seronegative.

The V call is TRBV9, the J call TRBJ2-3; 10 bases line up with TRBD2. Unmatched junction bases numbered 3, after V lost 3 bases and J lost 2 bases. The CDR3 is 15 residues long. Germline-derived CDR1 and CDR2 are SGDLS and YYNGEE. DNA for the CDR3: TGTGCCAGCAGCGCGACTAGCGGGTACACAGATACGCAGTATTTT. Translation gives CASSATSGYTDTQYF.

This chain connects TRBV9 to TRBJ2-7; TRBD1 aligns across 7 bases. J lost 3 bases, V lost 2 bases, and 2 bases had no gene match. The length of the CDR3 is 13 residues. CDR1 is SGDLS and CDR2 is YYNGEE in the germline V gene. The CDR3 bases are TGTGCCAGCAGCGTTGACAGGGACTACGAGCAGTACTTC. Residues: CASSVDRDYEQYF.

The chain carries TRBV4-3 and TRBJ2-4; D perhaps matches TRBD1 (6 bases). V lost 0 bases to trimming and J lost 3 bases, with 9 bases between them. The length of the CDR3 is 15 residues. Germline CDR1 is LGHNA and CDR2 is YSLEER. The CDR3 here is CASSQEYRDKNIQYF. CDR3 coding DNA: TGCGCCAGCAGCCAAGAATACAGGGACAAAAACATTCAGTACTTC.

The chain couples TRBV6-1 to TRBJ2-7; D is ambiguous. V was cut by 5 bases and J by 1 base, with 12 bases left in between. The length of the CDR3 is 14 residues. Per the germline V gene, CDR1 is MNHNS and CDR2 is SASEGT. The CDR3 region is CASSSHGFSYEQYF. In DNA form, the CDR3 reads TGTGCCAGCAGTTCCCACGGGTTTTCCTACGAGCAGTACTTC.

The V and J genes are TRBV9 and TRBJ2-7; 8 bases are shared with TRBD2. V was clipped by 0 bases and J by 6 bases; unmatched bases: 14. CDR3 length equals 17 residues. The V gene's germline CDR1 is SGDLS and CDR2 YYNGEE. This CDR3 reads CASSVDGLAGVLGEQYF. As DNA, the CDR3 is TGTGCCAGCAGCGTAGATGGTCTAGCGGGTGTACTCGGCGAGCAGTACTTC.

The chain joins TRBV7-2 to TRBJ1-3; D is undetermined. Per germline, CDR1 SGHTA and CDR2 FQGNSA. The CDR3 covers 15 residues. With 2 bases removed from V and 0 bases from J, the gap between germline ends came to 8 bases. The CDR3 region is CASSLTANSGNTIYF. The CDR3, as DNA: TGTGCCAGCAGCTTAACAGCCAACTCTGGAAACACCATATATTTT.

J is TRBJ1-1 and V is TRBV6-5, with D possibly TRBD1 on 6 matching bases. CDR1 MNHEY and CDR2 SVGAGI come from the germline V gene. CDR3 length: 12 amino acids. V was cut by 6 bases and J by 8 bases, with 13 bases left in between. The CDR3 region is CASREGGREAFF. In DNA, the CDR3 is TGTGCCAGCAGGGAAGGGGGACGCGAAGCTTTCTTT.

This sequence joins TRBV7-9 and TRBJ2-7; no firm D call. Germline V gene data show CDR1 as SEHNR and CDR2 as FQNEAQ (reference sequence). V lost 4 bases, J lost 2 bases, and 15 bases lay in between. There are 15 residues in the CDR3. This CDR3 is CASSSPGLGTYEQYF. The CDR3 nucleotides read TGTGCCAGCAGCTCCCCGGGTCTAGGAACCTACGAGCAGTACTTC.

This chain's CDR3 is CASSSRETAVDYGYTF. The DNA for the CDR3 is TGTGCCAGCAGCTCACGAGAGACCGCGGTGGACTATGGCTACACCTTC. The rearrangement links TRBV7-9 to TRBJ1-2, with D unresolved. The V gene's germline CDR1 is SEHNR and CDR2 FQNEAQ (reference sequence). The CDR3 totals 16 residues. The V and J ends lost 4 bases and 3 bases respectively, with 18 bases between them.

The V gene is TRBV6-1, the J gene TRBJ1-3; D gene uncertain. Trimming stripped 3 bases from V and 0 bases from J, with 15 bases between. This CDR3 is 17 amino acids long. Germline V gene lookup returns CDR1 MNHNS and CDR2 SASEGT. CDR3 sequence: CASSEAEHYISGNTIYF. The DNA for the CDR3 is TGTGCCAGCAGTGAGGCCGAACATTACATCTCTGGAAACACCATATATTTT.

The gene calls are TRBV12-5 and TRBJ1-1; D is perhaps TRBD1 (6 bases). The V end was cut by 5 bases, the J end by 5 bases, with 12 bases between. The CDR3 has 13 residues. Per germline, CDR1 LGHNT and CDR2 FRNRAP. The CDR3 spells CASGAGVGTEAFF. Here the CDR3 DNA reads TGTGCTAGTGGTGCAGGGGTAGGGACTGAAGCTTTCTTT.

The chain combines TRBV5-1 with TRBJ2-7, with TRBD1 matching over 7 bases. The germline V gene has CDR1 SGHRS and CDR2 YFSETQ. The CDR3 is 15 residues long. V was clipped by 1 base and J by 2 bases; unmatched bases: 6. CDR3: CASSLSTGQAYEQYF. Here the CDR3 DNA reads TGCGCCAGCAGCTTGTCCACAGGACAGGCCTACGAGCAGTACTTC.

This chain joins TRBV7-2 and TRBJ2-3; D is unclear. Trimming stripped 4 bases from V and 0 bases from J, with 8 bases between. From germline, CDR1 is SGHTA and CDR2 FQGNSA. The CDR3 contains 14 residues. CDR3 sequence: CASSWSPSTDTQYF. Written as DNA, the CDR3 is TGTGCCAGCAGCTGGAGCCCTAGCACAGATACGCAGTATTTT.

The chain is built from TRBV18 and TRBJ1-1, with TRBD1 as a possible D gene (6 bases). The CDR3 spans 15 residues. CDR1 and CDR2 from the germline V gene are KGHSH and LQKENI. V lost 2 bases to trimming and J lost 1 base, with 11 bases between them. CDR3 region: CASSPFSGQNTEAFF. The CDR3 DNA reads as TGTGCCAGCTCACCATTCTCGGGACAGAACACTGAAGCTTTCTTT.

V is TRBV30 and J is TRBJ2-5; D perhaps matches TRBD2 (5 bases). The CDR3 totals 15 residues. Germline CDR1 GTSNPN, CDR2 SVGIG (reference sequence). V lost 1 base and J 5 bases, leaving 17 bases between the germline ends. The CDR3: CAWSASRGAGETQYF. The CDR3 DNA reads as TGTGCCTGGAGTGCCTCCCGGGGTGCTGGGGAGACCCAGTACTTC.

This sequence joins TRBV4-2 and TRBJ2-3; 7 bases are shared with TRBD2. This CDR3 has 16 amino acids. Germline V gene sequence: CDR1 LGHNA, CDR2 YNFKEQ. V shed 0 bases, J shed 4 bases, and the junction held 7 bases outside the gene matches. Here the CDR3 reads CASSQDGGGQADTQYF. The CDR3 DNA is TGTGCCAGCAGCCAAGATGGGGGGGGTCAGGCAGATACGCAGTATTTT.

The chain combines TRBV19 with TRBJ2-7; 7 positions match TRBD1. This CDR3 spans 15 amino acids. The V segment lost 5 bases and the J segment 0 bases; nucleotides outside the gene matches: 7. Germline CDR1 is LNHDA and CDR2 is SQIVND (reference sequence). The CDR3 is CASSLRDSYSYEQYF. CDR3 DNA: TGTGCCAGTAGTCTTCGGGACAGCTACTCCTACGAGCAGTACTTC.

The chain has TRBV5-1 and TRBJ1-4, with D possibly matching TRBD1 (6 bases). V lost 3 bases to trimming and J lost 0 bases, with 9 bases between them. Germline V gene sequence: CDR1 SGHRS, CDR2 YFSETQ. The CDR3 is 15 amino acids. The CDR3: CASSSGQTTNEKLFF. The CDR3 nucleotides are TGCGCCAGCAGCTCCGGACAGACAACTAATGAAAAACTGTTTTTT.